The T cell receptor (beta chain) described here comes from a study of T cell changes during pregnancy in multiple sclerosis. V dropped 1 base and J dropped 3; count of bases not matched to a gene: 5. The CDR3 runs 15 residues. Germline CDR1 MNHNS, CDR2 SASEGT. Clones were read by immunoSEQ multiplex PCR, and TCRdb kept only the in-frame ones, dropping some. The sample includes just over 30,000 clones, roughly 87% of them seen just once. The J gene is TRBJ2-5, the V gene TRBV6-1, with TRBD2 identical over 7 bases. The receptor was derived from a female donor with multiple sclerosis, enrolled in a pregnancy study. Sample: CD8+ T cells from peripheral blood mononuclear cells, taken in the first trimester of pregnancy. The CDR3 sequence is CASSEGVGGEETQYF. The CDR3 DNA follows: TGTGCCAGCAGTGAAGGAGTTGGGGGGGAAGAGACCCAGTACTTC.